This paragraph covers one T cell receptor beta chain sequence. Unique molecular identifiers were affixed to single, distinct cDNA molecules. TCRdb re-derived calls from the 5' RACE reads in MiXCR, one entry per CDR3 protein. The sample gives over 60,000 distinct CDR3 sequences, around a tenth of which show up once; more than 7.5% is in the top ten. This sample is part of a study of early T cells in non-severe SARS-CoV-2 infection. Germline lookup yields CDR1 SGHTA and CDR2 FQGTGA. This CDR3 has 13 residues. V dropped 4 bases and J dropped 5; count of bases not matched to a gene: 3. This specimen was whole blood, taken at baseline. The source of this sequence is an adult who was a healthcare worker with PCR-confirmed SARS-CoV-2 infection or an uninfected control (not recorded which). The chain combines TRBV7-3 with TRBJ2-5; 8 nucleotides align to TRBD2. The CDR3 protein is CASSSGLAETQYF. The CDR3 coding sequence is TGTGCCAGCAGCTCTGGACTAGCTGAGACCCAGTACTTC.